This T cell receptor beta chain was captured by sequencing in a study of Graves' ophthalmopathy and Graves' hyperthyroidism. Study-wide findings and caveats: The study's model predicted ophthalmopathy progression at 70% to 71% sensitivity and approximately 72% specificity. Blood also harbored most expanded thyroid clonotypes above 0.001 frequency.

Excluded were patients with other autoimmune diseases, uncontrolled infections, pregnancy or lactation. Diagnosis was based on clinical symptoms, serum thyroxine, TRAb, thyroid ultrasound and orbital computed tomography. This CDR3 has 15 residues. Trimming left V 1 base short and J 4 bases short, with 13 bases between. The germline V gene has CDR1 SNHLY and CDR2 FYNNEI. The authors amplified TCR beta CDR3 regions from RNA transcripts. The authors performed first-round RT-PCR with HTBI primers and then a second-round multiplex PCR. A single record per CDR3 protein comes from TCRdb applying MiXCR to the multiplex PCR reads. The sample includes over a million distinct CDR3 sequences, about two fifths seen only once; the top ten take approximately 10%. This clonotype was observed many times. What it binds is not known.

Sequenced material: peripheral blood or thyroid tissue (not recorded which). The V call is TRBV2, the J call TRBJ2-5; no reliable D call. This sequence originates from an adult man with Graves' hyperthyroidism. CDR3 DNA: TGTGCCAGCAGTGAAGGTTCCCTGCGGTCAGAGACCCAGTACTTC. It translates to CASSEGSLRSETQYF.